Each of the 19 T cell receptor beta chains below was sequenced from the same sample in a study of blood T cells in healthy people across ages. Using a J-beta primer mix together with a sample-barcoded 5' primer, a second PCR was run for 7 to 11 cycles. TCRdb reanalysed the 5' RACE reads using MiXCR and keeps one entry per CDR3 protein. The sample lists 1 million to 1.2 million distinct CDR3 sequences; more than 30% were seen once. The sample was blood. The source of these receptors is a man younger than 35 in good health.

This chain links TRBV2 with TRBJ2-3; TRBD2 matches at 10 bases. CDR1 and CDR2 (germline): SNHLY, FYNNEI. This CDR3 contains 15 residues. The ends lost 3 bases at V and 5 bases at J; junction bases unmatched: 5. For the CDR3, the DNA is TGTGCCAGCAGTGACAAAGCGGGGGGGAGAGATACGCAGTATTTT. Amino acid sequence: CASSDKAGGRDTQYF.

This clonotype was seen a few times. The rearrangement joins TRBV4-3 to TRBJ1-4, with D possibly matching TRBD1 (5 bases). The CDR3 spans 16 residues. V dropped 0 bases and J dropped 6 bases, with 14 bases sitting between them. Germline V gives CDR1 LGHNA, CDR2 YSLEER. CDR3 residues: CASSQDGTQRDEKLFF. CDR3 coding DNA: TGCGCCAGCAGCCAAGATGGGACTCAGCGGGATGAAAAACTGTTTTTT.

The chain employs TRBV3-1 and TRBJ2-1; 7 bases are a match to TRBD2. Gene TRBJ2-7 matches the end of the DNA better, so the J call may be wrong. From germline, CDR1 is LGHDT and CDR2 YNNKEL (reference sequence). The CDR3 has 17 residues. CDR3 DNA: TGTGCCAGCAGCCAGGGTGTAGGCGGGGGATCCTACAATGAACAGTACTTC. It specifies CASSQGVGGGSYNEQYF.

In this sample, this clonotype turned up a few times. The rearrangement joins TRBV7-2 to TRBJ2-4; TRBD2 is a possible D gene (5 bases). The length of the CDR3 is 16 residues. V was clipped by 2 bases and J by 1 base, with 12 bases between them. Germline V gene sequence: CDR1 SGHTA, CDR2 FQGNSA. The CDR3, as DNA: TGTGCCAGCAGCTTATTTGGGAGTGAGGCCAAAAACATTCAGTACTTC. This gives the protein CASSLFGSEAKNIQYF.

This clonotype turned up a few times. The CDR3 loop is CASSPSGTGETQYF. The CDR3 DNA is TGTGCCAGCAGCCCCTCAGGGACGGGAGAGACCCAGTACTTC. V and J are TRBV9 and TRBJ2-5; D could derive from TRBD1 or TRBD2 (5 bases each). This CDR3 contains 14 residues. Germline CDR1 reads SGDLS; CDR2 reads YYNGEE. Trimming left V 4 bases short and J 4 bases short, with 14 bases between. Drawing the rest from reference TRBV9 and TRBJ2-5, the complete variable domain is DSGVTQTPKHLITATGQRVTLRCSPRSGDLSVYWYQQSLDQGLQFLIQYYNGEERAKGNILERFSAQQFPDLHSELNLSSLELGDSALYFCASSPSGTGETQYFGPGTRLLVL.

There are a few counts of this clonotype. The chain carries TRBV7-2 and TRBJ2-3, with D unresolved. V dropped 0 bases and J dropped 2 bases, with 6 bases sitting between them. This CDR3 has 14 amino acids. Germline CDR1 and CDR2: SGHTA and FQGNSA. The CDR3 loop reads CASSLALYTDTQYF. The CDR3 DNA reads TGTGCCAGCAGCTTAGCCCTCTACACAGATACGCAGTATTTT.

The CDR3 bases are TGTGCCAGCAGGGAAGACAGGCCCTCCTACAATGAGCAGTACTTC. Translating it yields CASREDRPSYNEQYF. The rearrangement links TRBV12-3 or TRBV12-4 to TRBJ2-1, with D perhaps TRBD1 (6 bases). The J call may be in error: the DNA end matches TRBJ2-7 better. The CDR3 contains 15 residues.

V usage is TRBV27 and J usage is TRBJ2-3, with TRBD2 as a possible D gene (6 bases). Trimming removed 5 bases at V and 3 bases at J, with 9 bases between. Germline loops: CDR1 MNHEY, CDR2 SMNVEV (reference sequence). This CDR3 is 13 amino acids long. For the CDR3, the DNA is TGTGCCAGCAGTGGGACTCGGACAGATACGCAGTATTTT. Residues: CASSGTRTDTQYF.

In its sample, this clonotype was seen a few times. The V gene is TRBV20-1, the J gene TRBJ2-3; 14 nucleotides align to TRBD2. The CDR3 covers 18 residues. Trimming took 1 base from V and 0 from J; bases not matched to a gene: 6. Per germline, CDR1 DFQATT and CDR2 SNEGSKA (reference sequence). CDR3 sequence (DNA): TGCAGTGCTAGAGTCGGGACTAGCGGGGGCCGAAGCACAGATACGCAGTATTTT. Encoded protein: CSARVGTSGGRSTDTQYF.

The chain recombines TRBV12-3 or TRBV12-4 with TRBJ2-1; 8 bases agree with TRBD2. J gave up 0 bases and V 5 bases, and 6 bases lay outside the gene matches. This CDR3 has 16 amino acids. The CDR3 bases are TGTGCCAGCAGTCAGCGGGGGAGGGGCTCCTACAATGAGCAGTTCTTC. The encoded protein is CASSQRGRGSYNEQFF.

The genes are TRBV9 and TRBJ2-1, with 8 bases matching TRBD1. Germline V lookup: CDR1 SGDLS, CDR2 YYNGEE. The V and J ends lost 4 bases and 6 bases, in that order; junction bases with no gene match: 9. The CDR3 is 15 amino acids. CDR3 in DNA: TGTGCCAGCAGCTCTCAGGGGGCGAAAGTCAATGAGCAGTTCTTC. Protein sequence: CASSSQGAKVNEQFF. The complete variable domain, with remaining parts taken from reference TRBV9 and TRBJ2-1, reads DSGVTQTPKHLITATGQRVTLRCSPRSGDLSVYWYQQSLDQGLQFLIQYYNGEERAKGNILERFSAQQFPDLHSELNLSSLELGDSALYFCASSSQGAKVNEQFFGPGTRLTVL.

V and J are TRBV27 and TRBJ2-4; weak D call: TRBD2 (6 bases). V was trimmed by 5 bases and J by 0 bases, leaving 11 bases between them. The CDR3 extends over 15 amino acids. CDR1 and CDR2 from the germline V gene are MNHEY and SMNVEV (reference sequence). Here the CDR3 reads CASSTAGGAKNIQYF. In nucleotides, the CDR3 is TGTGCCAGCAGTACAGCCGGGGGAGCCAAAAACATTCAGTACTTC.

As regards this clonotype: One junction end disagrees with the germline gene, perhaps due to a read error. V is TRBV6-5 and J is TRBJ1-2, with D possibly TRBD1 on 6 matching bases. The CDR3 extends over 14 amino acids. Germline V gives CDR1 MNHEY, CDR2 SVGAGI. The CDR3 reads CASSYAGQNYGCTF. CDR3 coding DNA: TGTGCCAGCAGTTACGCCGGACAGAACTATGGCTGCACCTTC.

CDR3 in amino acids: CSALRSGGDYEQYF. The CDR3 DNA is TGCAGTGCTCTAAGGTCGGGCGGCGACTACGAGCAGTACTTC. The J gene is TRBJ2-7, the V gene TRBV20-1, with D uncertain. In germline, CDR1 is DFQATT, CDR2 SNEGSKA (reference sequence). Trimming pared 5 bases from V and 3 bases from J, leaving 17 bases between. The CDR3 runs 14 residues.

The rearrangement uses TRBV12-3 or TRBV12-4 and TRBJ2-5; 7 nucleotides line up with TRBD1. This CDR3 has 16 residues. V lost 5 bases and J lost 1; bases outside the gene matches: 10. This CDR3 reads CASSGGQVDSQETQYF. Here the CDR3 DNA reads TGTGCCAGCAGTGGAGGACAGGTCGATTCCCAAGAGACCCAGTACTTC.

This clonotype came up a few times. The genes are TRBV29-1 and TRBJ2-1; TRBD2 aligns across 8 bases. CDR1 and CDR2 (germline): SQVTM, ANQGSEA. V lost 4 bases to trimming and J lost 10 bases; unmatched junction nucleotides: 0. The CDR3 sequence is 10 residues long. CDR3 protein: CSVGGREQFF. In DNA form, the CDR3 reads TGCAGCGTTGGCGGGAGGGAGCAGTTCTTC.

In this sample, this clonotype turned up a few times. V is TRBV7-8 and J is TRBJ1-6; D not resolved. CDR1 and CDR2 (germline): SGHVS, FQNEAQ. The ends were cut back, 0 bases at V and 5 bases at J, with 14 bases in the middle. The CDR3 runs to 17 residues. The CDR3: CASSLAYSPVDNSPLHF. In DNA, the CDR3 is TGTGCCAGCAGCTTAGCCTACAGCCCCGTCGATAATTCACCCCTCCACTTT.

This clonotype was seen ten or more times. CDR3 sequence reads: CSVEDPDSYEQYF. CDR3 nucleotides: TGCAGCGTTGAAGACCCCGATTCTTACGAGCAGTACTTC. This chain uses TRBV29-1 with TRBJ2-7; D ambiguous. Deletions cut 0 bases from V and 4 bases from J, with 10 bases between. The CDR3 is 13 residues long. The V gene's germline CDR1 is SQVTM and CDR2 ANQGSEA.

The chain uses TRBV6-6 and TRBJ1-3; D gene ambiguous. Per germline, CDR1 MNHNY and CDR2 SVGAGI (reference sequence). The CDR3 contains 11 residues. The germline V and J ends were trimmed by 11 bases and 0 bases, with 5 bases remaining between them. This chain's CDR3 is CAANSGNTIYF. For the CDR3, the DNA is TGTGCCGCCAACTCTGGAAACACCATATATTTT.